This T cell receptor beta chain emerged from a study of early T cells in non-severe SARS-CoV-2 infection (dated by TCRdb to the early 2020s). Background on the whole study: Because TCR sequencing relied on bulk RNA taken from unsorted whole blood, pairing of alpha and beta chains was not possible.

Points the paper makes about the study in general: VDJdb matching was skewed toward anti-spike CD8 responses and likely underestimated virus-specific expansions, missing private and CD4 specificities.

Including the terminal cysteine and phenylalanine, the CDR3 comprises 14 residues. The CDR3 DNA has 42 bases and is translated from base 1. Trimming costs V 4 bases and J 2 bases, and their ends lie 9 bases apart. The germline V gene yields MGHRA for CDR1 and YSYEKL for CDR2. This clonotype has only a few counts. The antigen it recognizes is unknown. Base qualities are not at hand, and no much larger clone is one base apart. This was a case-control study nested in a cohort of healthcare workers in London, UK, who had nasopharyngeal swab PCR tests and blood samples taken every week. Healthcare workers were enrolled in the week of the UK lockdown, from 23 to 31 March 2020, and were followed every week for up to 16 weeks. Preparation of the library involved 5' RACE. TCRdb lists the instrument as NextSeq 500. In the TCR library protocol, unique molecular identifiers were attached to individual cDNA molecules to correct for PCR bias and sequencing error. Both TCR alpha and beta chains were sequenced, and tight co-correlation was observed between alpha and beta sequence abundances in each sample. The original methods were these. Decombinator V4 was used to perform V gene, J gene and CDR3 annotation of TCR sequences. Expanded TCRs were defined as changing significantly between any two time points under a Poisson model with p below 0.0001. Abundances of TCRs were expressed as counts per million after normalisation to the total number of TCRs sequenced in each sample. MAIT TCRs were defined by TRAV1-2 paired with TRAJ12, TRAJ20 or TRAJ33, and iNKT TCRs by TRAV10 paired with TRAJ18. VDJdb, accessed on 1 November 2021, was searched for TCRs annotated for CMV, EBV and SARS-CoV-2, and TCRs annotated for more than one antigen were excluded. Using fastp at Q25 and MiXCR, TCRdb reprocessed the public reads and kept productive beta chains. Entries that share a CDR3 protein sequence are merged under the most common genes and DNA. The V and J calls were determined by TCRdb, not by the authors. The sample table shows more than 85,000 distinct CDR3 sequences, and around 13% are seen once. The top ten clonotypes cover roughly 6.3% of the sample.

The sequence came from an adult who was a healthcare worker with PCR-confirmed SARS-CoV-2 infection or an uninfected control (not recorded which). Sequenced: whole blood. The V and J segments used are TRBV4-1 and TRBJ1-3; TRBD1 is a possible D gene, resting on 6 matching bases. CDR3 loop: CASSRGQPGNTIYF. DNA sequence: TGCGCCAGCAGCCGGGGGCAGCCTGGAAACACCATATATTTT.